This is a list of T cell receptor beta chains from one sample in a study of blood T cell repertoires in COVID-19. Sequencing used immunoSEQ multiplex PCR; TCRdb keeps in-frame clones, though not all of them. The table records roughly 96,000 clones, approximately 82% of them present only once. Sequencing used peripheral blood. Receptors originate from a man between 60 and 75 years old with acute or convalescent COVID-19. The CDR3 runs from the conserved cysteine through the conserved F or W. Each record gives: J gene, D gene, V gene, clone size, CDR3 DNA, CDR3 protein. D genes are given only for firm matches. Not every row has a clone size; where given, it reads once, few, many or a size class.

J gene: TRBJ2-1; D gene: TRBD1; V gene: TRBV19; clone size: NA; CDR3 DNA: TGTGCCAGTAGTTTGGGACAGGGGGGTTACAATGAGCAGTTCTTC; CDR3 protein: CASSLGQGGYNEQFF
J gene: TRBJ1-5; D gene: NA; V gene: TRBV19; clone size: NA; CDR3 DNA: TGTGCCAGTAGTACGTCCGGGGGGAGGGATCAGCCCCAGCATTTT; CDR3 protein: CASSTSGGRDQPQHF
J gene: TRBJ1-2; D gene: NA; V gene: TRBV28; clone size: NA; CDR3 DNA: TGTGCCAGCAGAGATACAGGGTACTATGGCTACACCTTC; CDR3 protein: CASRDTGYYGYTF
J gene: TRBJ2-5; D gene: NA; V gene: TRBV5-1; clone size: NA; CDR3 DNA: TGCGCCAGCAGCTTGGGAGGCAGGGGTGAGACCCAGTACTTC; CDR3 protein: CASSLGGRGETQYF
J gene: TRBJ2-3; D gene: TRBD2; V gene: TRBV5-6; clone size: once; CDR3 DNA: TGTGCCAGCAGCTTGGGGCGGGCTAGCGGACGCACAGATACGCAGTATTTT; CDR3 protein: CASSLGRASGRTDTQYF
J gene: TRBJ1-5; D gene: NA; V gene: TRBV6-1; clone size: NA; CDR3 DNA: TGTGCCAGCAGTGAAGCGAGGTCTACACAGCCCCAGCATTTT; CDR3 protein: CASSEARSTQPQHF
J gene: TRBJ2-1; D gene: NA; V gene: TRBV7-2; clone size: once; CDR3 DNA: TGTGCCAGCAGCTCCCAGGGCTGGGGTAATGAGCAGTTCTTC; CDR3 protein: CASSSQGWGNEQFF
J gene: TRBJ2-1; D gene: NA; V gene: TRBV29-1; clone size: NA; CDR3 DNA: TGCAGCGCCTTTGACAAGGACACCTACAATGAGCAGTTCTTC; CDR3 protein: CSAFDKDTYNEQFF
J gene: TRBJ2-5; D gene: TRBD2; V gene: TRBV9; clone size: NA; CDR3 DNA: TGTGCCAGCAGCGCCCCTTCGGGGGGGCGAGAGACCCAGTACTTC; CDR3 protein: CASSAPSGGRETQYF
J gene: TRBJ2-7; D gene: NA; V gene: TRBV30; clone size: NA; CDR3 DNA: TGTGCCTGGAGTGTACCACAGGGTTTGGTGGAGCAGTACTTC; CDR3 protein: CAWSVPQGLVEQYF
J gene: TRBJ1-4; D gene: TRBD1; V gene: TRBV19; clone size: NA; CDR3 DNA: TGTGCCAGTAGTTTGGGGACAGGCCCTAATGAAAAACTGTTTTTT; CDR3 protein: CASSLGTGPNEKLFF
J gene: TRBJ1-2; D gene: TRBD1; V gene: TRBV6-5; clone size: NA; CDR3 DNA: TGTGCCAGCGGGACGGGGGGACAGGGGGTATCTGGCTACACCTTC; CDR3 protein: CASGTGGQGVSGYTF
J gene: TRBJ2-3; D gene: NA; V gene: TRBV18; clone size: NA; CDR3 DNA: TGTGCCAGCTCACCCTTTGGGGGAGGTCGCGCAGATACGCAGTATTTT; CDR3 protein: CASSPFGGGRADTQYF
J gene: TRBJ2-6; D gene: NA; V gene: TRBV5-1; clone size: few; CDR3 DNA: TGCGCCAGCAGCTTGCAGGGGGGCAGCGCACTCTCTGGGGCCAACGTCCTGACTTTC; CDR3 protein: CASSLQGGSALSGANVLTF
J gene: TRBJ2-1; D gene: NA; V gene: TRBV7-2; clone size: NA; CDR3 DNA: TGTGCCAGCAGCTTTTCACTCCTCAATGAGCAGTTCTTC; CDR3 protein: CASSFSLLNEQFF
J gene: TRBJ1-2; D gene: TRBD1; V gene: TRBV25-1; clone size: NA; CDR3 DNA: TGTGCCAGCAGCGCTACCGGGACAGATTATGGCTACACCTTC; CDR3 protein: CASSATGTDYGYTF
J gene: TRBJ1-5; D gene: NA; V gene: TRBV7-2; clone size: NA; CDR3 DNA: TGTGCCAGCAGCTTACGGGGGAAAAGCAATCAGCCCCAGCATTTT; CDR3 protein: CASSLRGKSNQPQHF
J gene: TRBJ2-3; D gene: TRBD2; V gene: TRBV7-6; clone size: NA; CDR3 DNA: TGTGCCAGCAGCCTCTCGCTTTCTAGCGGGGGCACAGATACGCAGTATTTT; CDR3 protein: CASSLSLSSGGTDTQYF
J gene: TRBJ1-5; D gene: TRBD1; V gene: TRBV3-1/TRBV3-2; clone size: NA; CDR3 DNA: TGTGCCAGCAGCCAATTTCCGACAGGGGGCGGCAATCAGCCCCAGCATTTT; CDR3 protein: CASSQFPTGGGNQPQHF
J gene: TRBJ2-1; D gene: NA; V gene: TRBV7-2; clone size: NA; CDR3 DNA: TGTGCCAGCAGGAGTTCGGCAGGGGTAAGCAATGAGCAGTTCTTC; CDR3 protein: CASRSSAGVSNEQFF
J gene: TRBJ1-1; D gene: NA; V gene: TRBV19; clone size: many; CDR3 DNA: TGTGCCAGTGGTTCAGGGGCCGGGACTGAAGCTTTCTTT; CDR3 protein: CASGSGAGTEAFF
J gene: TRBJ1-6; D gene: NA; V gene: TRBV25-1; clone size: few; CDR3 DNA: TGTGCCAGCAGTGGAGACAGCCACAGTTCCCGCCACTTT; CDR3 protein: CASSGDSHSSRHF
J gene: TRBJ1-6; D gene: TRBD1; V gene: TRBV3-1/TRBV3-2; clone size: NA; CDR3 DNA: TGTGCCAGCAGCCAGTCAGGGGGTTCAGGGAATTCACCCCTCCACTTT; CDR3 protein: CASSQSGGSGNSPLHF
J gene: TRBJ2-2; D gene: NA; V gene: TRBV7-7; clone size: NA; CDR3 DNA: TGTGCCAGCAGCTTAGAGACTCCTAACACCGGGGAGCTGTTTTTT; CDR3 protein: CASSLETPNTGELFF
J gene: TRBJ2-5; D gene: TRBD2; V gene: TRBV25-1; clone size: NA; CDR3 DNA: TGTGCCAGCAGTGACAGGGGCCTAGCGGGCCATCAAGAGACCCAGTACTTC; CDR3 protein: CASSDRGLAGHQETQYF
J gene: TRBJ2-2; D gene: TRBD2; V gene: TRBV24-1; clone size: NA; CDR3 DNA: TGTGCCACCAGCCCTAGCGGGCACGCGAACACCGGGGAGCTGTTTTTT; CDR3 protein: CATSPSGHANTGELFF
J gene: TRBJ2-3; D gene: TRBD2; V gene: TRBV7-2; clone size: NA; CDR3 DNA: TGTGCCAGCAGCTTAGGGGAGTCTAGCGGACTTACAGATACGCAGTATTTT; CDR3 protein: CASSLGESSGLTDTQYF
J gene: TRBJ1-2; D gene: TRBD1; V gene: TRBV7-2; clone size: few; CDR3 DNA: TGTGCCAGCAGCAACACAGGGGGCGGTCTCAATGGCTACACCTTC; CDR3 protein: CASSNTGGGLNGYTF
J gene: TRBJ1-2; D gene: TRBD1; V gene: TRBV3-1/TRBV3-2; clone size: few; CDR3 DNA: TGTGCCAGCAGCCAAGATGACAGGGGTCACTATGGCTACACCTTC; CDR3 protein: CASSQDDRGHYGYTF
J gene: TRBJ1-5; D gene: TRBD1; V gene: TRBV27; clone size: NA; CDR3 DNA: TGTGCCAGCAGTTTAAGACAGGGTAATCAGCCCCAGCATTTT; CDR3 protein: CASSLRQGNQPQHF
J gene: TRBJ1-3; D gene: NA; V gene: TRBV6-5; clone size: NA; CDR3 DNA: TGTGCCAGCAGCTACCGACGTGGAGTAAACACCATATATTTT; CDR3 protein: CASSYRRGVNTIYF
J gene: TRBJ2-1; D gene: TRBD2; V gene: TRBV6-5; clone size: NA; CDR3 DNA: TGTGCCAGCAGCCCCAGCGGGAGCTCCTACAATGAGCAGTTCTTC; CDR3 protein: CASSPSGSSYNEQFF
J gene: TRBJ1-1; D gene: TRBD1; V gene: TRBV27; clone size: NA; CDR3 DNA: TGTGCCAGCAGTTCAAGGACAGGGAAAATTGAAGCTTTCTTT; CDR3 protein: CASSSRTGKIEAFF
J gene: TRBJ2-2; D gene: NA; V gene: TRBV7-2; clone size: NA; CDR3 DNA: TGTGCCAGCAGCCCGAGAGGGTCGAACACCGGGGAGCTGTTTTTT; CDR3 protein: CASSPRGSNTGELFF
J gene: TRBJ1-5; D gene: NA; V gene: TRBV14; clone size: few; CDR3 DNA: TGTGCCAGCAGCCAAGATCTAGCTCAGCCCCAGCATTTT; CDR3 protein: CASSQDLAQPQHF
J gene: TRBJ2-1; D gene: NA; V gene: TRBV5-8; clone size: NA; CDR3 DNA: TGTGCCAGCAGCTTGGAAGTGGTCAGGGGTACAGGTGAGCAGTTCTTC; CDR3 protein: CASSLEVVRGTGEQFF
J gene: TRBJ1-2; D gene: TRBD1; V gene: TRBV6-4; clone size: NA; CDR3 DNA: TGTGCCAGCAGTCCGGGACAGAACTATGGCTACACCTTC; CDR3 protein: CASSPGQNYGYTF
J gene: TRBJ1-6; D gene: TRBD1; V gene: TRBV27; clone size: NA; CDR3 DNA: TGTGCCAGCAGTTTCAAACCGGGACAGGGTCGTTCACCCCTCCACTTT; CDR3 protein: CASSFKPGQGRSPLHF
J gene: TRBJ2-7; D gene: NA; V gene: TRBV5-1; clone size: many; CDR3 DNA: TGCGCCAGCAGCTTGGGCGCGCCCGAATCCTACGAGCAGTACTTC; CDR3 protein: CASSLGAPESYEQYF
J gene: TRBJ1-4; D gene: NA; V gene: TRBV5-6; clone size: NA; CDR3 DNA: TGTGCCAGCAGCCTCGGACAGAATGAAAAACTGTTTTTT; CDR3 protein: CASSLGQNEKLFF
J gene: TRBJ1-5; D gene: NA; V gene: TRBV30; clone size: NA; CDR3 DNA: TGTGCCTGGAGACCCGGGCCCCAGCATTTT; CDR3 protein: CAWRPGPQHF
J gene: TRBJ2-1; D gene: NA; V gene: TRBV4-1; clone size: NA; CDR3 DNA: TGCGCCAGCAGCCAAGTAGGCTGGGGTGGAGGTATCTACAATGAGCAGTTCTTC; CDR3 protein: CASSQVGWGGGIYNEQFF
J gene: TRBJ1-1; D gene: NA; V gene: TRBV15; clone size: NA; CDR3 DNA: TGTGCCACCAGAGGGGGAGGGGGTCAGAACACTGAAGCTTTCTTT; CDR3 protein: CATRGGGGQNTEAFF
J gene: TRBJ2-2; D gene: NA; V gene: TRBV5-1; clone size: NA; CDR3 DNA: TGCGCCAGCAGCTTGGGAGGGAACACCGGGGAGCTGTTTTTT; CDR3 protein: CASSLGGNTGELFF
J gene: TRBJ1-2; D gene: TRBD1; V gene: TRBV29-1; clone size: NA; CDR3 DNA: TGCAGCGTTGAAAAAGGGGGCGGCTATGGCTACACCTTC; CDR3 protein: CSVEKGGGYGYTF
J gene: TRBJ1-1; D gene: NA; V gene: TRBV19; clone size: NA; CDR3 DNA: TGTGCCAGTAGTATATACCCCAGAAGCGCTGAAGCTTTCTTT; CDR3 protein: CASSIYPRSAEAFF
J gene: TRBJ2-5; D gene: TRBD1; V gene: TRBV5-1; clone size: NA; CDR3 DNA: TGCGCCAGCAGCTTGGCCGACAGGGTCGGGACCCAGTACTTC; CDR3 protein: CASSLADRVGTQYF
J gene: TRBJ1-2; D gene: NA; V gene: TRBV12-3/TRBV12-4; clone size: NA; CDR3 DNA: TGTGCCAGCAGTTTAGATCTAAACTATGGCTACACCTTC; CDR3 protein: CASSLDLNYGYTF
J gene: TRBJ2-6; D gene: TRBD1; V gene: TRBV12-5; clone size: NA; CDR3 DNA: TGTGCTAGTGGTTTGGTAAAGGCTATAATGGACAGGGAAGGCTCTGGGGCCAACGTCCTGACTTTC; CDR3 protein: CASGLVKAIMDREGSGANVLTF
J gene: TRBJ2-3; D gene: NA; V gene: TRBV14; clone size: NA; CDR3 DNA: TGTGCCAGCAGCCGCACGGGACACGGAATGGGTGTTACGCAGTATTTT; CDR3 protein: CASSRTGHGMGVTQYF
J gene: TRBJ1-2; D gene: TRBD1; V gene: TRBV19; clone size: NA; CDR3 DNA: TGTGCCAGTAACTCGTGGACAGGAGTGTATGGCTACACCTTC; CDR3 protein: CASNSWTGVYGYTF
J gene: TRBJ2-1; D gene: TRBD2; V gene: TRBV20-1; clone size: NA; CDR3 DNA: TGCAGTGCTAGTGGCGGGGGCTCCTACAATGAGCAGTTCTTC; CDR3 protein: CSASGGGSYNEQFF